The 23 T cell receptor beta chains in this list originate from one sample, sequenced in a study of OX40 agonist ivuxolimab in advanced cancers. The assay was immunoSEQ multiplex PCR, and TCRdb's table has in-frame clones only and misses some. The table includes about 48,000 clones, around 84% detected once. The sample was CD4+ or CD8+ T cells sorted from blood, taken in a trial of the OX40 agonist ivuxolimab. These receptor sequences come from an adult with an advanced solid tumor such as melanoma, head and neck, liver or kidney cancer.

The CDR3 DNA reads as TGTGCCAGCCCGCCCGCGTTGAACACTGAAGCTTTCTTT. Amino acid sequence: CASPPALNTEAFF. The rearrangement joins TRBV6-4 to TRBJ1-1; no firm D call. Germline loops: CDR1 MRHNA, CDR2 SNTAGT. This CDR3 region has 13 residues. V shed 8 bases and J shed 0 bases, with 10 bases lying between them.

The V call is TRBV19, the J call TRBJ2-3; D unresolved. Trimming removed 6 bases at V and 1 base at J, with 8 bases between. The length of the CDR3 is 13 residues. Germline V gives CDR1 LNHDA, CDR2 SQIVND (reference sequence). The CDR3 is CASRGGRTDTQYF. CDR3 coding DNA: TGTGCCAGTAGGGGTGGCCGCACAGATACGCAGTATTTT.

This clone was seen a handful of times. This chain links TRBV2 with TRBJ1-4; D may be TRBD1 (6 bases). The CDR3 sequence is 18 residues long. Germline assignment: CDR1 SNHLY and CDR2 FYNNEI. V was trimmed by 6 bases and J by 1 base, leaving 21 bases between them. CDR3 sequence reads: CASSLQGQGLGTNEKLFF. The DNA of the CDR3 is TGTGCCAGCAGCCTCCAGGGCCAGGGGTTGGGAACTAATGAAAAACTGTTTTTT.

The J gene is TRBJ2-1, the V gene TRBV4-2, with TRBD2 matching 11 bases. Germline V gene lookup returns CDR1 LGHNA and CDR2 YNFKEQ. V lost 1 base to trimming and J lost 6 bases; unmatched junction nucleotides: 5. The CDR3 totals 16 residues. CDR3 DNA: TGTGCCAGCAGCCAAGCCGGGACTAGCGGCCCCAATGAGCAGTTCTTC. Translating gives CASSQAGTSGPNEQFF.

The table lists this clone with a count of one. The chain joins TRBV5-4 to TRBJ1-3; TRBD1 is a possible D gene (6 bases). The germline V gene has CDR1 SGHNT and CDR2 YYREEE (reference sequence). V was shortened by 3 bases and J by 4 bases, with 8 bases between the two germline ends. This CDR3 comprises 13 residues. Here the CDR3 DNA reads TGTGCCAGCAGCTCCCAGGGGGGAAACACCATATATTTT. It specifies CASSSQGGNTIYF. Drawing the rest from reference TRBV5-4 and TRBJ1-3, the complete variable domain is ETGVTQSPTHLIKTRGQQVTLRCSSQSGHNTVSWYQQALGQGPQFIFQYYREEENGRGNFPPRFSGLQFPNYSSELNVNALELDDSALYLCASSSQGGNTIYFGEGSWLTVV.

The rearrangement uses TRBV28 and TRBJ2-5; D not resolved. Trimming cost V 5 bases and J 5 bases, with 12 bases left between them. Per germline, CDR1 MDHEN and CDR2 SYDVKM. This CDR3 comprises 13 residues. CDR3 protein: CASSIQVRETQYF. The DNA of the CDR3 is TGTGCCAGCAGTATCCAAGTGAGGGAGACCCAGTACTTC.

The chain uses TRBV5-1 and TRBJ1-2; D call uncertain. Trimming removed 0 bases at V and 2 bases at J, with 11 bases between. Germline CDR1 and CDR2: SGHRS and YFSETQ. The CDR3 covers 15 residues. The CDR3 sequence: CASSLEGGTNYGYTF. The CDR3 coding sequence is TGCGCCAGCAGCTTGGAGGGCGGTACGAACTATGGCTACACCTTC.

The chain carries TRBV11-2 and TRBJ2-1, with D possibly being TRBD1 (5 bases). V lost 6 bases to trimming and J lost 6 bases, with 15 bases between them. The germline V gene encodes CDR1 SGHAT and CDR2 FQNNGV. This CDR3 spans 14 amino acids. In nucleotides, the CDR3 is TGTGCCAGCAGTTCACAACCAGGGTTCAATGAGCAGTTCTTC. Residues: CASSSQPGFNEQFF.

The rearrangement uses TRBV30 and TRBJ2-5, with a tentative D call TRBD2 (6 bases). Trimming pared 4 bases from V and 2 bases from J, leaving 8 bases between. The CDR3 has 12 residues. Germline CDR1 is GTSNPN and CDR2 is SVGIG (reference sequence). In DNA form, the CDR3 reads TGTGCCTGGATGGCGGGACAAGAGACCCAGTACTTC. Its translation is CAWMAGQETQYF.

V is TRBV27 and J is TRBJ1-6; D gene ambiguous. Looked up from germline, CDR1 is MNHEY and CDR2 is SMNVEV (reference sequence). Trimming took 4 bases from V and 7 from J, leaving 20 bases between them. This CDR3 has 17 amino acids. Written as DNA, the CDR3 is TGTGCCAGCAGTTCCCTAGTGTCGTTGGGCCAGAATTCACCCCTCCACTTT. It specifies CASSSLVSLGQNSPLHF.

J is TRBJ2-7 and V is TRBV5-1; no firm D call. The CDR3 has 15 residues. CDR1 is SGHRS and CDR2 is YFSETQ in the germline V gene. V was pared by 0 bases and J by 1 base, with 11 bases between. CDR3 sequence (DNA): TGCGCCAGCAGCTTGGAGGTTGGCAGGTCCTACGAGCAGTACTTC. It is translated as CASSLEVGRSYEQYF.

The gene calls are TRBV25-1 and TRBJ1-5; 9 bases are a match to TRBD1. Germline CDR1 reads MGHDK; CDR2 reads SYGVNS. CDR3 length: 17 residues. V was pared by 7 bases and J by 9 bases, with 19 bases of the junction left unmatched. The CDR3 DNA reads as TGTGCCAGCACCGGAAGGTTTCCGGGACAGGGTATGTGGCCCCAGCATTTT. This translates into CASTGRFPGQGMWPQHF.

V is TRBV11-2 and J is TRBJ2-7; the D is unclear. With 4 bases removed from V and 4 bases from J, the gap between germline ends came to 17 bases. In germline, CDR1 is SGHAT, CDR2 FQNNGV. CDR3 length: 15 amino acids. CDR3 sequence: CASSSLVGGQYEQYF. The CDR3 DNA is TGTGCCAGCAGCTCCCTAGTAGGTGGCCAATACGAGCAGTACTTC.

J is TRBJ1-6 and V is TRBV19, with TRBD1 matching over 9 bases. Trimming took 5 bases from V and 9 from J; bases not matched to a gene: 14. Germline V gives CDR1 LNHDA, CDR2 SQIVND (reference sequence). This CDR3 is 17 amino acids long. CDR3 DNA: TGTGCCAGTAGTCAAGGGAAACAGGGGGCGGTACGTTCACCCCTCCACTTT. It yields the protein CASSQGKQGAVRSPLHF.

This clone has more than one count but fewer than ten. V gene TRBV2 combines with J gene TRBJ1-5; D remains ambiguous. Trimming removed 5 bases from V and 6 bases from J, with 11 bases in between. The CDR3 is made up of 13 amino acids. Germline V gene data show CDR1 as SNHLY and CDR2 as FYNNEI. The CDR3 spells CASSPTERQPQHF. In DNA form, the CDR3 reads TGTGCCAGCAGTCCCACCGAACGTCAGCCCCAGCATTTT.

V usage is TRBV5-1 and J usage is TRBJ2-7; D unresolved. The ends were cut back, 1 base at V and 6 bases at J, with 8 bases in the middle. Germline CDR1 is SGHRS and CDR2 is YFSETQ. This CDR3 spans 12 amino acids. In nucleotides, the CDR3 is TGCGCCAGCAGCTTGAGTTTCCGCGAGCAGTACTTC. It yields the protein CASSLSFREQYF.

This clone has just one count. The chain carries TRBV5-5 and TRBJ2-7; D may be TRBD1 (5 bases). Per germline, CDR1 SGHKS and CDR2 YYEKEE (reference sequence). The CDR3 spans 11 residues. V was shortened by 6 bases and J by 9 bases, with 13 bases between the two germline ends. The CDR3 DNA is TGTGCCAGCACCCGGTCTGGGGCGCAGTACTTC. As protein: CASTRSGAQYF.

The chain carries TRBV6-6 and TRBJ2-6; no definite D call. CDR3 size: 15 residues. Per the germline V gene, CDR1 is MNHNY and CDR2 is SVGAGI (reference sequence). V was cut by 0 bases and J by 2 bases, with 5 bases left in between. CDR3 sequence (DNA): TGTGCCAGCAGTTACTCCACAGCTGGGGCCAACGTCCTGACTTTC. Translation: CASSYSTAGANVLTF.

The chain links TRBV5-1 to TRBJ2-7; TRBD1 matches at 11 bases. Unmatched junction bases numbered 5, after V lost 0 bases and J lost 3 bases. The CDR3 sequence is 16 residues long. CDR1 is SGHRS, CDR2 YFSETQ, per germline. For the CDR3, the DNA is TGCGCCAGCAGCTTGGATCAAGGGACAGGGGGCTACGAGCAGTACTTC. It yields the protein CASSLDQGTGGYEQYF.

This chain joins TRBV18 and TRBJ2-7; the D gene is possibly TRBD1 (5 bases). The germline V gene encodes CDR1 KGHSH and CDR2 LQKENI. The CDR3 loop spans 13 amino acids. Between the trimmed V and J ends, which lost 0 bases and 4 bases, there was a span of 7 bases. The CDR3 region has the DNA TGTGCCAGCTCACCACCCCCAGGGTACGAGCAGTACTTC. This sequence encodes CASSPPPGYEQYF.

The V and J genes are TRBV5-6 and TRBJ1-1; D may be TRBD1 (5 bases). Germline V gene sequence: CDR1 SGHDT, CDR2 YYEEEE. V lost 0 bases and J lost 0, with 6 bases in between. CDR3 length equals 14 residues. The CDR3 sequence is CASSLGQMNTEAFF. DNA for the CDR3: TGTGCCAGCAGCTTGGGACAGATGAACACTGAAGCTTTCTTT.

The chain joins TRBV10-3 to TRBJ2-1; D not resolved. V was pared by 0 bases and J by 5 bases, with 8 bases between. Germline CDR1 reads ENHRY; CDR2 reads SYGVKD. The CDR3 contains 14 residues. CDR3 nucleotides: TGTGCCATCAGTGAGTCGGAACGGAACAATGAGCAGTTCTTC. Translated, it gives CAISESERNNEQFF.

This chain connects TRBV2 to TRBJ2-1; D remains unclear. The CDR3 is made up of 15 amino acids. Looked up from germline, CDR1 is SNHLY and CDR2 is FYNNEI. The germline V and J ends were trimmed by 6 bases and 0 bases, with 12 bases remaining between them. The CDR3, as DNA: TGTGCCAGCAGCCGGTCCGCTAGCTCCTACAATGAGCAGTTCTTC. Its protein is CASSRSASSYNEQFF.